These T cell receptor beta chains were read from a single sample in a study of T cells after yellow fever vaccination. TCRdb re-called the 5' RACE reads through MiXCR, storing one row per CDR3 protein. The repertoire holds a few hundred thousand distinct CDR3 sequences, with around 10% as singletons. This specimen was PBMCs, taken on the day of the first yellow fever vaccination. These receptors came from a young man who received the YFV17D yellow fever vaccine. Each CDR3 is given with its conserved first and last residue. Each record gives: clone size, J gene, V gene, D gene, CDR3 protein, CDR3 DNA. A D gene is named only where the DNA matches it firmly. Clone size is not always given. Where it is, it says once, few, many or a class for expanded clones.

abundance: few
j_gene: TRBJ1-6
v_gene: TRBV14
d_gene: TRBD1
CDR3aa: CASSREPGQGYSPLHF
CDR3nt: TGTGCCAGCAGCCGAGAGCCGGGACAGGGGTATTCACCCCTCCACTTT

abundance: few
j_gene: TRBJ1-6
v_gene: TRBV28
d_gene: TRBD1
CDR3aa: CASAPGQGNSPLHF
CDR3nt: TGTGCCAGCGCTCCTGGACAGGGGAATTCACCCCTCCACTTT

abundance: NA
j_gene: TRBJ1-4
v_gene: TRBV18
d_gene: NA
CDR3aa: CASSPYSEKLFF
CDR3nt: TGTGCCAGCTCACCATATTCAGAAAAACTGTTTTTT

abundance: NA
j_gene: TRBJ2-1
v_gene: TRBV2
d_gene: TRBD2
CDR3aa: CASRRTSGVYNEQFF
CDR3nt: TGTGCCAGCAGACGGACTAGCGGGGTGTACAATGAGCAGTTCTTC

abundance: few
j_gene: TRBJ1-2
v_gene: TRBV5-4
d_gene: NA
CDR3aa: CASSQQGNYGYTF
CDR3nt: TGTGCCAGCTCACAACAGGGTAACTATGGCTACACCTTC

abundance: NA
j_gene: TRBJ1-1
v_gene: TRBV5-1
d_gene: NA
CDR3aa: CASSLAVQGTEAFF
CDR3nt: TGCGCCAGCAGCTTGGCGGTTCAGGGGACTGAAGCTTTCTTT

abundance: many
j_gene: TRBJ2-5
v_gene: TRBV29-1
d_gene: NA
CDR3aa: CSVEAEEETQYF
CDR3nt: TGCAGCGTTGAGGCAGAAGAAGAGACCCAGTACTTC

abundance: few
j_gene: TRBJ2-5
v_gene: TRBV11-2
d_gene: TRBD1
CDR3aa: CASSLVTRGLETQYF
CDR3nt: TGTGCCAGCAGCTTAGTTACCAGGGGGCTAGAGACCCAGTACTTC

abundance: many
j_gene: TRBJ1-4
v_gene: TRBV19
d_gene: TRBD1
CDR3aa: CASSNRDRVREKLFF
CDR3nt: TGTGCCAGTAGTAATCGGGACAGGGTACGAGAAAAACTGTTTTTT

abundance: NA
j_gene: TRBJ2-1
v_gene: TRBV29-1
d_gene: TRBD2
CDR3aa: CSANPLAGVYNEQFF
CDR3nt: TGCAGCGCAAACCCCCTAGCGGGGGTTTACAATGAGCAGTTCTTC

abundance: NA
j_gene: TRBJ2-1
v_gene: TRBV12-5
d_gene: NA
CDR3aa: CASAPMAGSVNEQFF
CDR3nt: TGTGCTAGCGCGCCTATGGCAGGGTCCGTGAATGAGCAGTTCTTC

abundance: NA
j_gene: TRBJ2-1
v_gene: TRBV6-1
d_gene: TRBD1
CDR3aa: CASSRDRGPNEQFF
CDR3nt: TGTGCCAGCAGCCGCGACAGGGGGCCCAATGAGCAGTTCTTC

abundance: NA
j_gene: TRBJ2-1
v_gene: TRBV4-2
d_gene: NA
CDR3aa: CASAPWGNNEQFF
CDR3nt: TGTGCCAGCGCTCCGTGGGGGAACAATGAGCAGTTCTTC

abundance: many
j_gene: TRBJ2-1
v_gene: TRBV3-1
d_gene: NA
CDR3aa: CASSQVPGSYNEQFF
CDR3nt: TGTGCCAGCAGCCAAGTGCCGGGCTCCTACAATGAGCAGTTCTTC

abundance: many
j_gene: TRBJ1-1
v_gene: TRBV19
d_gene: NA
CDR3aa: CASSIVGDTEAFF
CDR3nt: TGTGCCAGTAGTATAGTCGGGGATACTGAAGCTTTCTTT

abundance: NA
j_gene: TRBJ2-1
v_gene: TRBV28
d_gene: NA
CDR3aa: CASSPSGEGDDEQFF
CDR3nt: TGTGCCAGCAGTCCATCAGGGGAAGGGGACGATGAGCAGTTCTTC

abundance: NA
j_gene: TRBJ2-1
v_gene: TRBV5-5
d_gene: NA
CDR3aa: CASSSMDIYNEQFF
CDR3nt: TGTGCCAGCAGCTCGATGGACATTTACAATGAGCAGTTCTTC

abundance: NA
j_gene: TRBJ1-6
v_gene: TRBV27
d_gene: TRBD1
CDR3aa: CASSLSTGVGSPLHF
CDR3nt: TGTGCCAGCAGTTTATCGACAGGGGTTGGTTCACCCCTCCACTTT

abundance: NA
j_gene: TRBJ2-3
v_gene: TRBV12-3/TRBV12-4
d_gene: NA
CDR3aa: CASKTTGADTQYF
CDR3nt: TGTGCCAGCAAGACGACCGGCGCAGATACGCAGTATTTT

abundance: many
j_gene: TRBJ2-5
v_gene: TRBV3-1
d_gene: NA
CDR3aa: CASSQDSGVETQYF
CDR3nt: TGTGCCAGCAGCCAAGATTCCGGCGTAGAGACCCAGTACTTC

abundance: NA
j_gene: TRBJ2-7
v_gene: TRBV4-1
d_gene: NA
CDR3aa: CASSLTGSGSEQYF
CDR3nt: TGCGCCAGCAGCCTAACGGGTTCTGGATCCGAGCAGTACTTC

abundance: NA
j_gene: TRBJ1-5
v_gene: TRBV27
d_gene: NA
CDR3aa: CASSYQGPNQPQHF
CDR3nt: TGTGCCAGCAGTTACCAGGGACCGAATCAGCCCCAGCATTTT

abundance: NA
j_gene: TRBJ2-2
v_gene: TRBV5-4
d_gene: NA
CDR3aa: CASSLEGANTGELFF
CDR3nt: TGTGCCAGCAGCTTGGAGGGGGCGAACACCGGGGAGCTGTTTTTT

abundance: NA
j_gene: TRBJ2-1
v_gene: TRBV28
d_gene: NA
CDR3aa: CASSFSPSGRYNEQFF
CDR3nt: TGTGCCAGCAGTTTTTCCCCATCGGGACGGTACAATGAGCAGTTCTTC

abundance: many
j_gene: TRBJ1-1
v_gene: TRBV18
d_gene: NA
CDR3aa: CASSPGVGTEAFF
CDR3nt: TGTGCCAGCAGCCCCGGGGTGGGCACTGAAGCTTTCTTT

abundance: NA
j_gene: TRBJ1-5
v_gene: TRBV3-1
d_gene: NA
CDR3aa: CASSLHGDQPQHF
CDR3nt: TGTGCCAGCAGCCTGCACGGGGATCAGCCCCAGCATTTT

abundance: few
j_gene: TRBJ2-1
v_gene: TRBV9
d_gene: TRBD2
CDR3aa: CASSVGLAGSSYNEQFF
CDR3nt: TGTGCCAGCAGCGTAGGACTAGCGGGGAGCTCCTACAATGAGCAGTTCTTC

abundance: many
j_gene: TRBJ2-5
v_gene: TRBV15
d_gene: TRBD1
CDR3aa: CATSSNRGGETQYF
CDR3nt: TGTGCCACCAGCAGCAACAGGGGTGGAGAGACCCAGTACTTC

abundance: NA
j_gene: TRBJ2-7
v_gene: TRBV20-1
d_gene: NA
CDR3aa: CSAHSGGNDEQYF
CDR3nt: TGCAGTGCCCACTCCGGGGGTAATGACGAGCAGTACTTC

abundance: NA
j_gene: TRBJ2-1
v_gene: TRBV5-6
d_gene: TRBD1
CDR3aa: CASSRSPGQFYNEQFF
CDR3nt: TGTGCCAGCAGCCGATCCCCGGGACAGTTCTACAATGAGCAGTTCTTC

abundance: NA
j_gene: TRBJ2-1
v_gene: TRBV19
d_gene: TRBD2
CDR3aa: CASSIGGGISSSYNEQFF
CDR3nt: TGTGCCAGTAGTATCGGGGGGGGGATCTCCAGCTCCTACAATGAGCAGTTCTTC

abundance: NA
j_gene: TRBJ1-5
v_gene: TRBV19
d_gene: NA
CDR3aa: CASSMDSNQPQHF
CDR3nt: TGTGCCAGTAGTATGGATAGCAATCAGCCCCAGCATTTT

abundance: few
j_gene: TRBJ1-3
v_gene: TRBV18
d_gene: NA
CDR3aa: CASSSLGDAGNTIYF
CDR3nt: TGTGCCAGCTCGTCTTTGGGGGACGCTGGAAACACCATATATTTT

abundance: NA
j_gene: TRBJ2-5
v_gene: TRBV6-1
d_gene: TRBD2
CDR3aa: CASGTSTGQTQYF
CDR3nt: TGTGCCAGCGGGACTAGCACTGGGCAGACCCAGTACTTC

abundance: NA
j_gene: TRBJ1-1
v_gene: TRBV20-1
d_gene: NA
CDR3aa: CSAREVGQWGTEAFF
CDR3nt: TGCAGTGCTAGAGAAGTCGGACAGTGGGGGACTGAAGCTTTCTTT

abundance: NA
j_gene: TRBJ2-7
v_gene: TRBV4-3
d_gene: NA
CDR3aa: CASSHLRADEQYF
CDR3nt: TGCGCCAGCAGCCACCTCCGGGCCGACGAGCAGTACTTC

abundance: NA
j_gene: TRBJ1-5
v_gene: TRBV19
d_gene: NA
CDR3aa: CASSPYGSSNQPQHF
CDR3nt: TGTGCCAGTAGTCCCTACGGCAGCAGCAATCAGCCCCAGCATTTT

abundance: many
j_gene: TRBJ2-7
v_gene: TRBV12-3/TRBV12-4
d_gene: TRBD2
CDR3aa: CASSSTSGVLYEQYF
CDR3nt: TGTGCCAGCAGTTCGACTAGCGGAGTTCTCTACGAGCAGTACTTC

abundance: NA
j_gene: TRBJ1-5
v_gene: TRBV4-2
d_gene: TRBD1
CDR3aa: CASSQGVTGDQPQHF
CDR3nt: TGTGCCAGCAGCCAAGGCGTAACAGGGGATCAGCCCCAGCATTTT

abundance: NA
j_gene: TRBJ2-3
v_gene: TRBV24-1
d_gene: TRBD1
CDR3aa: CATSAGTGDTDTQYF
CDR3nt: TGTGCCACCAGTGCCGGGACAGGAGACACAGATACGCAGTATTTT

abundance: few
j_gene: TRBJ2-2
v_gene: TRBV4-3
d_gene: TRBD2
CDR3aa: CASGGGPVTGELFF
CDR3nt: TGCGCCAGCGGCGGGGGGCCAGTCACCGGGGAGCTGTTTTTT

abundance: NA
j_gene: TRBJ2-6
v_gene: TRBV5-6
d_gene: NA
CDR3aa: CASSWRRQNSGANVLTF
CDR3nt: TGTGCCAGCAGCTGGAGGCGTCAGAACTCTGGGGCCAACGTCCTGACTTTC

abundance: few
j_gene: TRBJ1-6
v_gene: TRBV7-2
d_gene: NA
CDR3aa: CASSLTSYNSPLHF
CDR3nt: TGTGCCAGCAGCTTAACCTCCTATAATTCACCCCTCCACTTT

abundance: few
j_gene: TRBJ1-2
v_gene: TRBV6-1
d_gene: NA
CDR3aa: CASTGWDINYGYTF
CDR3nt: TGTGCCAGCACGGGTTGGGACATAAACTATGGCTACACCTTC

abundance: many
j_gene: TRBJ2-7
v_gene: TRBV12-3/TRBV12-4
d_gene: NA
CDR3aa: CASSPGEYEQYF
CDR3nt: TGTGCCAGCAGCCCGGGAGAGTACGAGCAGTACTTC

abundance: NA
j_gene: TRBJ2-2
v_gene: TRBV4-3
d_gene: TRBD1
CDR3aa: CASSLDRGSDTGELFF
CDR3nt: TGCGCCAGCAGCCTCGACAGGGGGAGTGATACCGGGGAGCTGTTTTTT

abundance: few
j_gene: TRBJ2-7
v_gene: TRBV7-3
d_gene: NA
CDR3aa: CASSPSAESSYEQYF
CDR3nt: TGTGCCAGCAGCCCTTCCGCGGAAAGCTCCTACGAGCAGTACTTC

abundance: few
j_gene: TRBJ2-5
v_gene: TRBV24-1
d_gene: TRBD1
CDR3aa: CATSDSGGQQTQYF
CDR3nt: TGTGCCACCAGTGATTCAGGGGGCCAGCAGACCCAGTACTTC

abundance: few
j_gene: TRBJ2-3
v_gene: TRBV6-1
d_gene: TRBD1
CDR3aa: CASRDRWSTDTQYF
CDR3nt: TGTGCCAGTAGGGACAGGTGGAGCACAGATACGCAGTATTTT

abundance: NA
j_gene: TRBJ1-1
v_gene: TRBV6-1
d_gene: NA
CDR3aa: CASIPLRGDGTEAFF
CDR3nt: TGTGCCAGCATCCCCTTGCGGGGGGATGGCACTGAAGCTTTCTTT

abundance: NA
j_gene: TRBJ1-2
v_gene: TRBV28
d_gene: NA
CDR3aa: CASNSQGFGYGYTF
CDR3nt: TGTGCCAGCAACTCACAGGGTTTTGGCTATGGCTACACCTTC

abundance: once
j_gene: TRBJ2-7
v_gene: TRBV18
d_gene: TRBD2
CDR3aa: CASSPWDGGVYEQYF
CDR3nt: TGTGCCAGCTCACCATGGGACGGGGGGGTCTACGAGCAGTACTTC

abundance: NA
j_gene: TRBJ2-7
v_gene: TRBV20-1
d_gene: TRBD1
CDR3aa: CSARDTGTGDFEQYF
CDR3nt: TGCAGTGCTAGAGATACCGGGACAGGGGATTTCGAGCAGTACTTC

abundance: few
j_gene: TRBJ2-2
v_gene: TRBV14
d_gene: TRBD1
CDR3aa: CASTRTGQAELFF
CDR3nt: TGTGCCAGCACCCGGACAGGGCAGGCGGAGCTGTTTTTT

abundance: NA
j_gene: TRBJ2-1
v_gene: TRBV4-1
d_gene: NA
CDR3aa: CASSRVGGGAHNEQFF
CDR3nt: TGCGCCAGCAGCCGCGTTGGGGGGGGGGCCCACAATGAGCAGTTCTTC

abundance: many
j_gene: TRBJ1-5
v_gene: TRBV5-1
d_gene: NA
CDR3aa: CASSPDPNQPQHF
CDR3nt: TGCGCCAGCAGCCCGGATCCCAATCAGCCCCAGCATTTT

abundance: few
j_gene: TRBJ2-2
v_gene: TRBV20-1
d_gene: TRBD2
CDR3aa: CSARGLAGAPLNTGELFF
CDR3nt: TGCAGTGCTAGAGGGCTAGCGGGGGCTCCTTTGAACACCGGGGAGCTGTTTTTT

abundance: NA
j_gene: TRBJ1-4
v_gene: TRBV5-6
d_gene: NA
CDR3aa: CASSLLAGGNEKLFF
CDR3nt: TGTGCCAGCAGCTTACTGGCGGGGGGGAATGAAAAACTGTTTTTT

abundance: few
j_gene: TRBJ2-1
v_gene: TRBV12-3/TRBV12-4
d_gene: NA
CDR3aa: CASSSLESWNEQFF
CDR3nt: TGTGCCAGCAGTTCTCTAGAATCTTGGAATGAGCAGTTCTTC

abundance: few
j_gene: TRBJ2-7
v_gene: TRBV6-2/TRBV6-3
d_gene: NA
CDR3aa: CASSTRKEANEQYF
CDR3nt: TGTGCCAGCAGCACTCGCAAGGAGGCCAACGAGCAGTACTTC